The 19 T cell receptor beta chains listed next were all sequenced from one sample in a study of neurological immune-mediated disorders. TCRdb analysed the 5' RACE reads with MiXCR anew, one entry per CDR3 protein. The repertoire includes fewer than 30,000 distinct CDR3 sequences, over 5% of them detected once, and over 4% sits in the top ten. Material for sequencing was PBMCs. All receptors derive from a woman aged 40 to 55 in good health.

This clonotype occurred many times. The chain is built from TRBV28 and TRBJ2-5; D tentatively fits TRBD1 or TRBD2 (5 bases each). Germline V gene sequence: CDR1 MDHEN, CDR2 SYDVKM. With 2 bases removed from V and 5 bases from J, the gap between germline ends came to 9 bases. The CDR3 runs 13 residues. In DNA form, the CDR3 reads TGTGCCAGCAGTTTAAGAGGGGATGAGACCCAGTACTTC. This sequence encodes CASSLRGDETQYF.

This clonotype was seen repeatedly, ten times or more. CDR3 nucleotide sequence: TGTGCCAGCAGCGTAGGGTGGACTTTTCAGCCCCAGCATTTT. The encoded protein is CASSVGWTFQPQHF. V usage is TRBV9 and J usage is TRBJ1-5; D gene uncertain. Trimming removed 0 bases from V and 6 bases from J, with 10 bases in between. This CDR3 comprises 14 residues. Germline lookup yields CDR1 SGDLS and CDR2 YYNGEE. The variable domain in full, with the rest retrieved from reference TRBV9 and TRBJ1-5, is DSGVTQTPKHLITATGQRVTLRCSPRSGDLSVYWYQQSLDQGLQFLIQYYNGEERAKGNILERFSAQQFPDLHSELNLSSLELGDSALYFCASSVGWTFQPQHFGDGTRLSIL.

As DNA, the CDR3 is TGTGCCAGCACCCCCTGGACAGGCCACACAGATACGCAGTATTTT. This gives the protein CASTPWTGHTDTQYF. The chain recombines TRBV6-1 with TRBJ2-3; 7 bases map to TRBD1. After removal of 7 bases from V and 2 bases from J, the junction contained 9 bases not matched to a gene. This CDR3 comprises 15 residues. Germline CDR1 reads MNHNS; CDR2 reads SASEGT.

This clonotype has ten or more counts. V and J are TRBV15 and TRBJ2-1, with TRBD2 identical over 8 bases. Germline V gene sequence: CDR1 LNHNV, CDR2 YYDKDF (reference sequence). V dropped 7 bases and J dropped 9; count of bases not matched to a gene: 20. This CDR3 is 17 amino acids long. The CDR3 sequence: CATTKFSGTSRESEQFF. CDR3 bases: TGTGCCACCACCAAATTCTCCGGGACTAGTCGGGAGAGTGAGCAGTTCTTC. Using reference TRBV15 and TRBJ2-1 for the parts outside the CDR3, the full variable domain is DAMVIQNPRYQVTQFGKPVTLSCSQTLNHNVMYWYQQKSSQAPKLLFHYYDKDFNNEADTPDNFQSRRPNTSFCFLDIRSPGLGDTAMYLCATTKFSGTSRESEQFFGPGTRLTVL.

The sample holds many counts of this clonotype. The V call is TRBV9, the J call TRBJ2-5; the match to TRBD1 covers 8 bases. Germline lookup yields CDR1 SGDLS and CDR2 YYNGEE. Losses at the gene ends were 4 bases for V and 1 base for J; bases not matched to a gene: 6. The CDR3 loop spans 15 amino acids. The CDR3 DNA reads as TGTGCCAGCAGCAGGACAGGGACCCCCCAAGAGACCCAGTACTTC. Protein sequence: CASSRTGTPQETQYF. Full variable domain (remainder filled in from reference TRBV9 and TRBJ2-5): DSGVTQTPKHLITATGQRVTLRCSPRSGDLSVYWYQQSLDQGLQFLIQYYNGEERAKGNILERFSAQQFPDLHSELNLSSLELGDSALYFCASSRTGTPQETQYFGPGTRLLVL.

This clonotype was counted at least ten times. The V gene is TRBV27, the J gene TRBJ1-5, with TRBD1 as a possible D gene (6 bases). Germline loops: CDR1 MNHEY, CDR2 SMNVEV (reference sequence). V lost 4 bases and J lost 6, with 10 bases in between. The CDR3 contains 13 residues. The CDR3 DNA reads TGTGCCAGCAGTTCTGCAGGGGCTCAGCCCCAGCATTTT. Translated: CASSSAGAQPQHF.

This clonotype occurred many times. The rearrangement links TRBV5-1 to TRBJ2-1; 7 bases align to TRBD2. V shed 6 bases, J shed 5 bases, and the junction held 8 bases outside the gene matches. Germline CDR1 and CDR2: SGHRS and YFSETQ. The CDR3 is made up of 14 amino acids. The DNA of the CDR3 is TGCGCCAGCATTGATTCGGGGGGACACAATGAGCAGTTCTTC. It yields the protein CASIDSGGHNEQFF.

This clonotype showed up many times. J is TRBJ2-1 and V is TRBV7-2, with TRBD2 matching 8 bases. The CDR3 has 15 residues. The J segment lost 7 bases and the V segment lost 5 bases, leaving 10 bases of the junction unmatched. Germline V CDR1 and CDR2: SGHTA, FQGNSA. CDR3 nucleotides: TGTGCCAGCAGCCCCGGACTAGCCGGGGGGAATGAGCAGTTCTTC. This translates into CASSPGLAGGNEQFF.

This clonotype was seen repeatedly, ten times or more. The chain links TRBV20-1 to TRBJ2-6; D is undetermined. The CDR3 contains 13 residues. CDR1 and CDR2 from the germline V gene are DFQATT and SNEGSKA (reference sequence). Trimming shortened V by 3 bases and J by 0 bases, and 3 bases separated the two germline ends. The CDR3 reads CSASPSGANVLTF. The DNA for the CDR3 is TGCAGTGCTAGCCCCTCTGGGGCCAACGTCCTGACTTTC.

This clonotype was observed many times. This sequence joins TRBV12-3 or TRBV12-4 and TRBJ2-4; D may match TRBD1 or TRBD2 (5 bases each). The germline V and J ends were trimmed by 2 bases and 6 bases, with 11 bases remaining between them. The CDR3 spans 14 residues. The CDR3 protein is CASSLRPRGNIQYF. CDR3 in DNA: TGTGCCAGCAGTTTAAGGCCGAGGGGAAACATTCAGTACTTC.

This clonotype has a count of ten or more. V is TRBV29-1 and J is TRBJ1-1; the match to TRBD1 covers 9 bases. The CDR3 covers 14 residues. V lost 6 bases, J lost 0 bases, and 5 bases stayed unmatched. Per the germline V gene, CDR1 is SQVTM and CDR2 is ANQGSEA. CDR3 amino acids: CSVGTGGLNTEAFF. CDR3 DNA: TGCAGCGTAGGTACAGGGGGCTTGAACACTGAAGCTTTCTTT.

The V call is TRBV6-5, the J call TRBJ2-3, with D tentatively TRBD2 (6 bases). With 4 bases removed from V and 1 base from J, the gap between germline ends came to 12 bases. This CDR3 is 15 amino acids long. In germline, CDR1 is MNHEY, CDR2 SVGAGI. The CDR3 DNA is TGTGCCAGCAGTTTAGCGGTGGGGCGCACAGATACGCAGTATTTT. The encoded protein is CASSLAVGRTDTQYF.

In this sample, this clonotype turned up many times. The rearrangement links TRBV3-1 to TRBJ1-1; D might be TRBD1 (6 bases). The V end lost 4 bases, the J end lost 2 bases, and 14 bases lay between the germline ends. The CDR3 loop spans 15 amino acids. Germline CDR1 and CDR2: LGHDT and YNNKEL (reference sequence). In DNA form, the CDR3 reads TGTGCCAGCAGCCCGTCGGACAGCCCAAACACTGAAGCTTTCTTT. This sequence encodes CASSPSDSPNTEAFF.

This clonotype showed up many times. This sequence joins TRBV20-1 and TRBJ1-1; TRBD1 aligns across 7 bases. V was clipped by 3 bases and J by 0 bases; unmatched bases: 7. The CDR3 is 15 amino acids. Germline assignment: CDR1 DFQATT and CDR2 SNEGSKA (reference sequence). The CDR3 is CSASGRGLMNTEAFF. The DNA of the CDR3 is TGCAGTGCTAGCGGGAGGGGGCTTATGAACACTGAAGCTTTCTTT.

This chain links TRBV15 with TRBJ2-7, with 14 bases aligning to TRBD2. Unmatched junction bases numbered 8, after V lost 8 bases and J lost 8 bases. CDR1 and CDR2 (germline): LNHNV, YYDKDF (reference sequence). This CDR3 contains 14 residues. This CDR3 is CATVGLAGVSQQYF. In DNA form, the CDR3 reads TGTGCCACCGTGGGACTAGCGGGAGTGTCCCAGCAGTACTTC.

This clonotype was recorded at least ten times. The chain uses TRBV9 and TRBJ2-1; D gene unclear. Germline V gives CDR1 SGDLS, CDR2 YYNGEE. This CDR3 has 13 residues. Trimming left V 0 bases short and J 7 bases short, with 8 bases between. The CDR3 DNA reads TGTGCCAGCAGCGTAGATTTGGAGAATGAGCAGTTCTTC. Residues: CASSVDLENEQFF.

This clonotype was counted ten times or more. V usage is TRBV29-1 and J usage is TRBJ1-3, with D hard to call. This CDR3 contains 14 residues. CDR1 SQVTM and CDR2 ANQGSEA come from the germline V gene. The V end was cut by 1 base, the J end by 3 bases, with 10 bases between. CDR3: CSVEVRGSGNTIYF. CDR3 nucleotide sequence: TGCAGCGTTGAAGTCCGGGGAAGTGGAAACACCATATATTTT. Drawing the rest from reference TRBV29-1 and TRBJ1-3, the complete variable domain is SAVISQKPSRDICQRGTSLTIQCQVDSQVTMMFWYRQQPGQSLTLIATANQGSEATYESGFVIDKFPISRPNLTFSTLTVSNMSPEDSSIYLCSVEVRGSGNTIYFGEGSWLTVV.

This clonotype was observed many times. V is TRBV28 and J is TRBJ2-1, with 8 nucleotides matching TRBD2. CDR1 is MDHEN, CDR2 SYDVKM, per germline. J gave up 5 bases and V 0 bases, and 9 bases lay outside the gene matches. This CDR3 has 17 amino acids. In nucleotides, the CDR3 is TGTGCCAGCAGTTTATGGTCTAGCGGGCCACTGAACAATGAGCAGTTCTTC. It specifies CASSLWSSGPLNNEQFF.

This clonotype occurred many times. CDR3 region: CASSFISSGANVLTF. The CDR3 region has the DNA TGTGCCAGCAGCTTCATAAGCTCTGGGGCCAACGTCCTGACTTTC. V and J are TRBV5-6 and TRBJ2-6, with unresolved D. Germline V gene lookup returns CDR1 SGHDT and CDR2 YYEEEE. Trimming took off 2 bases at V and 0 bases at J, with 6 bases between the two ends. This CDR3 comprises 15 residues.